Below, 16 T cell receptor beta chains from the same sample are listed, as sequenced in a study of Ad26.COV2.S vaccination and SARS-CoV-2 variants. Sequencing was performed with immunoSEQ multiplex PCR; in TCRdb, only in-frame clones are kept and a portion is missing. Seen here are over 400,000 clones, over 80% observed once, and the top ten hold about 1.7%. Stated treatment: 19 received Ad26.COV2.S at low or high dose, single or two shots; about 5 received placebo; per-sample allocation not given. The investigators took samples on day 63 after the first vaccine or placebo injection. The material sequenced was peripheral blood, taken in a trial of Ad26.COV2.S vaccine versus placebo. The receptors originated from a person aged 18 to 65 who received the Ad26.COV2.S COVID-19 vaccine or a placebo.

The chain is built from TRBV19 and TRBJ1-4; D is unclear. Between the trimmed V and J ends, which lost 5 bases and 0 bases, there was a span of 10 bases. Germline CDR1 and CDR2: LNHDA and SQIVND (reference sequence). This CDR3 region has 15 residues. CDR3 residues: CASSPSQATNEKLFF. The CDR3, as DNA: TGTGCCAGTAGTCCCTCCCAGGCAACTAATGAAAAACTGTTTTTT.

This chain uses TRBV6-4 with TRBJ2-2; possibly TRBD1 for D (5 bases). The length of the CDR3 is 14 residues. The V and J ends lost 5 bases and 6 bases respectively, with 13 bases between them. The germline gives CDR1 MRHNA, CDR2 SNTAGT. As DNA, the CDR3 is TGTGCCAGCAGTCTTACAGGTGACGCCGGGGAGCTGTTTTTT. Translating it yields CASSLTGDAGELFF.

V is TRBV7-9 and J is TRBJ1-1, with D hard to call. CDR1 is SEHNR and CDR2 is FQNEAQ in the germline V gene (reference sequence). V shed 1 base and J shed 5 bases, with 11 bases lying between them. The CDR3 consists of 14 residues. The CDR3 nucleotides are TGTGCCAGCAGCTTAGGAGGGTTGGAGACTGAAGCTTTCTTT. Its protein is CASSLGGLETEAFF.

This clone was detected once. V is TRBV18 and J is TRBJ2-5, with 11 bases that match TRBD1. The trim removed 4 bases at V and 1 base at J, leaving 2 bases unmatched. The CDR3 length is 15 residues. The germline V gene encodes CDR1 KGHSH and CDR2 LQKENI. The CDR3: CASSRGTGGQETQYF. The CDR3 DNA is TGTGCCAGCTCACGAGGGACAGGGGGCCAAGAGACCCAGTACTTC.

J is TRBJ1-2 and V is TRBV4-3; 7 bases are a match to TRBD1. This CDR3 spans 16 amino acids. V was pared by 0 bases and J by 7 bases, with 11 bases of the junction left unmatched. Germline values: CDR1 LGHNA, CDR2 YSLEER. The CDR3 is CASSQDPDRVRSGYTF. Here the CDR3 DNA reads TGCGCCAGCAGCCAAGACCCAGACAGGGTTCGGTCTGGCTACACCTTC.

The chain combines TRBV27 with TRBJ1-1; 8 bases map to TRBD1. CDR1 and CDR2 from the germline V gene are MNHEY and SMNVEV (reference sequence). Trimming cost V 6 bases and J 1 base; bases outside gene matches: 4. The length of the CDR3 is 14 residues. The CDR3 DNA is TGTGCCAGCAGAGTAACAGGGGGGAACACTGAAGCTTTCTTT. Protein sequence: CASRVTGGNTEAFF.

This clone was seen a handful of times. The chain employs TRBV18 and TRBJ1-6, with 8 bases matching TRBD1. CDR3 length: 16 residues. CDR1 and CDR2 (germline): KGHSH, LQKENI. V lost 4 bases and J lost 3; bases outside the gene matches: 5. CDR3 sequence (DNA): TGTGCCAGCTCACTTGGACAGGGTGGCTATAATTCACCCCTCCACTTT. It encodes CASSLGQGGYNSPLHF.

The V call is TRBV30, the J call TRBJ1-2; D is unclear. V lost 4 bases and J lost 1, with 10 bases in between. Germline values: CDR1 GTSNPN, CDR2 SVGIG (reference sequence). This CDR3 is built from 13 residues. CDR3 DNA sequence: TGTGCCTGGAAGATTGCGGGTAACTATGGCTACACCTTC. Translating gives CAWKIAGNYGYTF.

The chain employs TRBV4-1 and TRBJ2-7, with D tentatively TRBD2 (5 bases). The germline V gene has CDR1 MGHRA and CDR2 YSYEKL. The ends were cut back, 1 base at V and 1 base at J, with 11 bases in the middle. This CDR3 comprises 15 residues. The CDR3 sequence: CASSQGLASSYEQYF. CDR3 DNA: TGCGCCAGCAGCCAAGGCCTAGCCAGTTCCTACGAGCAGTACTTC.

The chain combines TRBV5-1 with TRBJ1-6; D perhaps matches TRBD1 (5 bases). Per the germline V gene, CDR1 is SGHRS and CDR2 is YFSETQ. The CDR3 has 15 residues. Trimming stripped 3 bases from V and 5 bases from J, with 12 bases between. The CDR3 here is CASSSQTGDNSPLHF. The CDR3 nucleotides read TGCGCCAGCAGCTCTCAAACAGGCGATAATTCACCCCTCCACTTT.

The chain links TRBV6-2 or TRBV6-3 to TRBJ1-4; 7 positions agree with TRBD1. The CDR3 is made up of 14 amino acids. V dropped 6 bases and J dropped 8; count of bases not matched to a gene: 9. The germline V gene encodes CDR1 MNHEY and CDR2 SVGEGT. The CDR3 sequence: CASSRDRVNEKLFF. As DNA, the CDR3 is TGTGCCAGCAGCCGCGACAGGGTGAACGAAAAACTGTTTTTT.

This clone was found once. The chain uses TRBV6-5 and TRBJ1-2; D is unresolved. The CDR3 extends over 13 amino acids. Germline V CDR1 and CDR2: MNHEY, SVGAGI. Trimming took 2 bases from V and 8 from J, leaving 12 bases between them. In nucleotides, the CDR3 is TGTGCCAGCAGTTACAATCGGGGTGAGGGCTACACCTTC. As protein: CASSYNRGEGYTF.

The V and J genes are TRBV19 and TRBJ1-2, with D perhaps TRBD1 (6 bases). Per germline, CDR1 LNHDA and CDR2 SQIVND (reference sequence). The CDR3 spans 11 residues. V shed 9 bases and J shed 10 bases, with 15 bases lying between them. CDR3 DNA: TGTGCCAGCCGGGACACCCATTACTACACCTTC. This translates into CASRDTHYYTF.

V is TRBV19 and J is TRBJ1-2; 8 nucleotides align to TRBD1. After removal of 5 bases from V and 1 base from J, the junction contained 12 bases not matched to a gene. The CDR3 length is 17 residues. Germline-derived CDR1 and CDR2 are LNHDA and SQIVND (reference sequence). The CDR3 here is CASSVSGQVPFNYGYTF. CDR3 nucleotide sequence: TGTGCCAGTAGTGTCTCGGGACAGGTCCCATTTAACTATGGCTACACCTTC.

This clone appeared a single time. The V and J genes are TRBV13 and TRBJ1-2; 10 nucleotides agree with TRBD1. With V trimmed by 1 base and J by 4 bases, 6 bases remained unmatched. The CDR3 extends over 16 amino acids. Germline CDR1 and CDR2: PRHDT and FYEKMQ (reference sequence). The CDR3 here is CASSLAGQGGSYGYTF. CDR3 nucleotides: TGTGCCAGCAGCTTAGCTGGACAGGGGGGATCCTATGGCTACACCTTC.

Here the CDR3 reads CASSVGQSGANVLTF. The CDR3 DNA follows: TGTGCCAGCAGCGTTGGGCAGTCCGGGGCCAACGTCCTGACTTTC. The V call is TRBV2, the J call TRBJ2-6; D is undetermined. The CDR3 is made up of 15 amino acids. Trimming shortened V by 6 bases and J by 4 bases, and 13 bases separated the two germline ends. CDR1 and CDR2 from the germline V gene are SNHLY and FYNNEI.